The clone carrying this T cell receptor beta chain appeared a few times. Its antigen is unknown. Unrecorded immune exposure was likely among donors, who were nominally healthy when sampled. This CDR3 contains 15 residues. Germline CDR1 MDHEN, CDR2 SYDVKM. V was pared by 5 bases and J by 5 bases, with 10 bases of the junction left unmatched. PCR was performed using 60 Vbeta and 13 Jbeta primers. Generated by immunoSEQ multiplex PCR, the TCRdb table keeps only in-frame clones and is missing some. The sample holds over 150,000 clones, 75% to 90% seen once. These data come from a study of cytomegalovirus exposure and HLA in healthy donors. Study in general: The Caucasian-associated ancestry cluster held under 90% of roughly 400 genotyped donors.

Findings and limits, study-wide: Most CMV-associated TCR beta chains were later found to appear HLA-restricted. Reported performance of the classifier showed diagnosis of cytomegalovirus status with high specificity and sensitivity.

The TCR originated in a boy aged 5-17 years in good health and CMV-seronegative. The chain links TRBV28 to TRBJ1-2; 8 positions match TRBD1. The sample was PBMCs. Written as DNA, the CDR3 is TGTGCCAGCAGTCCCCGCCTAGGACAGGGATATGGCTACACCTTC. It encodes CASSPRLGQGYGYTF.